This T cell receptor beta chain was identified during a study of cytomegalovirus exposure and HLA in healthy donors. Whole-study results and caveats: Segments of the TCR beta V type were, in most cases, productive about 87% or about 30% of the time in an earlier analysis.

As concerns this clone: The antigen remains undetermined.

V lost 4 bases and J 1 base, leaving 11 bases between the germline ends. This CDR3 is built from 14 residues. Germline assignment: CDR1 SGHNT and CDR2 YYREEE (reference sequence). This PCR relied on a set of 60 Vbeta primers and 13 Jbeta primers. Libraries were prepared by immunoSEQ multiplex PCR; TCRdb keeps only in-frame clonotypes and omits some of them. The repertoire includes around 110,000 clones, 55% to 65% of them detected once, and roughly 9.7% sits in the top ten. Donors were nominally healthy when sampled, though unrecorded immune exposures were likely. V is TRBV5-4 and J is TRBJ2-5; D is perhaps TRBD1 (6 bases). The TCR sequence derives from a woman aged 35 to 49 in good health and CMV-seropositive. The material sequenced was PBMCs. CDR3 residues: CASSDRDIQETQYF. The CDR3 coding sequence is TGTGCCAGCAGCGACCGGGACATCCAAGAGACCCAGTACTTC.